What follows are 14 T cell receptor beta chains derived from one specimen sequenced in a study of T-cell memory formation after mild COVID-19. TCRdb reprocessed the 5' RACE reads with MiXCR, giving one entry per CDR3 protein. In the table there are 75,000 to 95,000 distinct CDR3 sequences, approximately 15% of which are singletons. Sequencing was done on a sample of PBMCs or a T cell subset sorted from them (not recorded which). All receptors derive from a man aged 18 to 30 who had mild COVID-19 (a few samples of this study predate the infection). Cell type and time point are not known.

CDR3 coding DNA: TGTGCCAGCAGGGAGGTGACAGGGGCCTACGAGCAGTACTTC. Protein: CASREVTGAYEQYF. The chain links TRBV7-8 to TRBJ2-7; 8 bases fit TRBD1. The CDR3 sequence is 14 residues long. Germline trimming cut 6 bases from V and 2 bases from J; bases unmatched to any gene: 6. Germline loops: CDR1 SGHVS, CDR2 FQNEAQ.

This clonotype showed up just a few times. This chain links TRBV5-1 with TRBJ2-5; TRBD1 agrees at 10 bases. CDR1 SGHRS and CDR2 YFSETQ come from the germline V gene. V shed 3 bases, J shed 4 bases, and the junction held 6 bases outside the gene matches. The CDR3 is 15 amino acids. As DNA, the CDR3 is TGCGCCAGCAGCTCCCGGGGGACAGGGGCAGAGACCCAGTACTTC. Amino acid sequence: CASSSRGTGAETQYF. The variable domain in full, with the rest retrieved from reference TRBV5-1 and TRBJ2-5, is KAGVTQTPRYLIKTRGQQVTLSCSPISGHRSVSWYQQTPGQGLQFLFEYFSETQRNKGNFPGRFSGRQFSNSRSEMNVSTLELGDSALYLCASSSRGTGAETQYFGPGTRLLVL.

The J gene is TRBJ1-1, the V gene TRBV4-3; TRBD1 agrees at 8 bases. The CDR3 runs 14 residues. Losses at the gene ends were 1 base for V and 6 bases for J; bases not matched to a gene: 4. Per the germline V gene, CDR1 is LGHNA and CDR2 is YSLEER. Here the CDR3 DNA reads TGCGCCAGCAGCCAAGGAACAGGGGGACCTGAAGCTTTCTTT. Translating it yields CASSQGTGGPEAFF.

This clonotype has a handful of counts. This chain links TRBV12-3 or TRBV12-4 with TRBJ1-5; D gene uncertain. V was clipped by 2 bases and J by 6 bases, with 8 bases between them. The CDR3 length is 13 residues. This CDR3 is CASSLSTAQPQHF. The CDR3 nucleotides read TGTGCCAGCAGTTTATCTACGGCTCAGCCCCAGCATTTT.

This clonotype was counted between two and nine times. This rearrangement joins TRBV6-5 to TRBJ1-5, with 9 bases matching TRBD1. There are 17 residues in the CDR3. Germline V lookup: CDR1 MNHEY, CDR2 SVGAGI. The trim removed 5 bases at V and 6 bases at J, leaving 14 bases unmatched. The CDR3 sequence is CASSNQPGTGRGQPQHF. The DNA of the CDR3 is TGTGCCAGCAGTAACCAACCCGGGACAGGGAGAGGTCAGCCCCAGCATTTT.

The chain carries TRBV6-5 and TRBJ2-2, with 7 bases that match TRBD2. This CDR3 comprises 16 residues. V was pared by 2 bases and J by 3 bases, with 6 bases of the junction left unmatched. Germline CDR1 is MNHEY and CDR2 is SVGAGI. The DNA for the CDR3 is TGTGCCAGCAGTTACGACATTAGCGGGTACACCGGGGAGCTGTTTTTT. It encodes CASSYDISGYTGELFF.

This CDR3 is CASSPQGNTEAFF. The DNA for the CDR3 is TGTGCCAGCAGCCCCCAGGGGAACACTGAAGCTTTCTTT. The J gene is TRBJ1-1, the V gene TRBV7-9; a possible D gene is TRBD1 (5 bases). The CDR3 is made up of 13 amino acids. The V gene's germline CDR1 is SEHNR and CDR2 FQNEAQ (reference sequence). Trimming cost V 5 bases and J 1 base, with 8 bases left between them. Looking up the rest from reference TRBV7-9 and TRBJ1-1 gives the full variable domain: DTGVSQNPRHKITKRGQNVTFRCDPISEHNRLYWYRQTLGQGPEFLTYFQNEAQLEKSRLLSDRFSAERPKGSFSTLEIQRTEQGDSAMYLCASSPQGNTEAFFGQGTRLTVV.

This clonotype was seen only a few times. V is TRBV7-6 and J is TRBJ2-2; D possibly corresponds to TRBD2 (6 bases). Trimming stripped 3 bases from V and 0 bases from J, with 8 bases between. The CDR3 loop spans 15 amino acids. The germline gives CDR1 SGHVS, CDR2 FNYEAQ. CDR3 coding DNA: TGTGCCAGCAGCTTGGGGGGTTCGAACACCGGGGAGCTGTTTTTT. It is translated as CASSLGGSNTGELFF. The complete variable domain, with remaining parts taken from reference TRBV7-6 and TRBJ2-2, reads GAGVSQSPRYKVTKRGQDVALRCDPISGHVSLYWYRQALGQGPEFLTYFNYEAQQDKSGLPNDRFSAERPEGSISTLTIQRTEQRDSAMYRCASSLGGSNTGELFFGEGSRLTVL.

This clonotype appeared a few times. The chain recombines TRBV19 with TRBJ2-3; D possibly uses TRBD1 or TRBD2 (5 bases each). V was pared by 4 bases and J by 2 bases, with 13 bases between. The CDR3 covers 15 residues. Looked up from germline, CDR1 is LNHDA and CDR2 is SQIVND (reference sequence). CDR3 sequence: CASSTGRMITDTQYF. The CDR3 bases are TGTGCCAGTAGTACGGGACGGATGATCACAGATACGCAGTATTTT. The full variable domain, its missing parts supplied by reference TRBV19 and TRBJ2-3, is DGGITQSPKYLFRKEGQNVTLSCEQNLNHDAMYWYRQDPGQGLRLIYYSQIVNDFQKGDIAEGYSVSREKKESFPLTVTSAQKNPTAFYLCASSTGRMITDTQYFGPGTRLTVL.

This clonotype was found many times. The chain's CDR3 is CSAREGLASYEQYF. In nucleotides, the CDR3 is TGCAGTGCTAGAGAGGGACTGGCCTCCTACGAGCAGTACTTC. The chain is built from TRBV20-1 and TRBJ2-7; a possible D gene is TRBD2 (6 bases). The V end lost 0 bases, the J end lost 0 bases, and 9 bases lay between the germline ends. There are 14 residues in the CDR3. Per the germline V gene, CDR1 is DFQATT and CDR2 is SNEGSKA (reference sequence).

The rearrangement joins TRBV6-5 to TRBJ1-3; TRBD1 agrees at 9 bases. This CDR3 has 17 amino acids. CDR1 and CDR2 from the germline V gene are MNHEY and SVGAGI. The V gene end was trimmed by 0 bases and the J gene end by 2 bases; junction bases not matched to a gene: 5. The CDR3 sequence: CASSYSTGTGTGNTIYF. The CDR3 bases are TGTGCCAGCAGTTACTCGACCGGGACAGGGACTGGAAACACCATATATTTT.

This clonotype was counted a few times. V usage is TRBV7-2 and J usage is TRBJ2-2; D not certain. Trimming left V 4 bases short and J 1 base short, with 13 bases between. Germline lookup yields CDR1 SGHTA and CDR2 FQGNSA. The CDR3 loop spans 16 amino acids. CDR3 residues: CASSSIPFLNTGELFF. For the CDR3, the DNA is TGTGCCAGCAGCTCTATACCGTTTCTGAACACCGGGGAGCTGTTTTTT.

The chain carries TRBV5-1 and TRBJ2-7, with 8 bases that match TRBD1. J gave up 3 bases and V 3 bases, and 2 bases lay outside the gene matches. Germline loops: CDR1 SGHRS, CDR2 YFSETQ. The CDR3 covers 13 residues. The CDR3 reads CASSWGTGYEQYF. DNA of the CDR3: TGCGCCAGCAGCTGGGGGACAGGCTACGAGCAGTACTTC.

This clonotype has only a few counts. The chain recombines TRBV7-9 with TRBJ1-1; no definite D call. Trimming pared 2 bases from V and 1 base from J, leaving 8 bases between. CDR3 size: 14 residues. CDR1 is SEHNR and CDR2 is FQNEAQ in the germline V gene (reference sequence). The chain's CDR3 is CASSLSAGNTEAFF. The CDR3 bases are TGTGCCAGCAGCTTAAGTGCAGGGAACACTGAAGCTTTCTTT.